The following is a T cell receptor (beta chain) sequence with its context. This sample stems from a study of blood T cell repertoires in COVID-19. Per the original methods: Amplification of reference gene primers was used by the study to estimate nucleated cell counts. Sequencing was performed with immunoSEQ multiplex PCR; in TCRdb, only in-frame clones are kept and a portion is missing. V and J calls and clone size are those listed in that table; D and trimming were worked out from the DNA. The profile shows around 200,000 clones, more than 70% of them singletons. V lost 5 bases, J lost 6 bases, and 4 bases stayed unmatched. This CDR3 has 13 residues. Germline V lookup: CDR1 SGHNT, CDR2 YENEEA.

This receptor was identified in a man aged 45 to 65 with active or convalescent COVID-19. This sequence joins TRBV11-3 and TRBJ2-1, with 7 bases matching TRBD1. The sequencing sample was made of peripheral blood. The CDR3: CASSPDRVNEQFF. DNA for the CDR3: TGTGCCAGCAGCCCCGACAGGGTCAATGAGCAGTTCTTC.